Following are 4 T cell receptor beta chains from one sample sequenced in a study of shared clonotypes between healthy human individuals. Sequencing used immunoSEQ multiplex PCR; TCRdb keeps in-frame clones, though not all of them. Found here are roughly 1 million clones, more than 75% of them singletons; the top ten hold under 0.6%. Sequenced sample: memory CD4+ T cells from PBMCs. Subset meaning: CD45RA-negative fraction. The receptor set was obtained from a man aged 18-30 years in good health. Some clones in this sample may be carry-over from other donors' samples.

The chain recombines TRBV7-3 with TRBJ2-3; 9 bases are shared with TRBD2. This CDR3 region has 15 residues. The germline V gene has CDR1 SGHTA and CDR2 FQGTGA. Trimming took 4 bases from V and 4 from J; bases not matched to a gene: 6. CDR3 protein: CASSSLAGSSDTQYF. The CDR3 nucleotides read TGTGCCAGCAGCTCCCTAGCGGGATCGTCAGATACGCAGTATTTT.

This chain connects TRBV9 to TRBJ2-3, with D unclear. Germline V gives CDR1 SGDLS, CDR2 YYNGEE. The CDR3 extends over 11 amino acids. V gave up 5 bases and J gave up 7 bases, with 8 bases separating them. CDR3 DNA: TGTGCCAGCAGTACCTACTATACGCAGTATTTT. Residues: CASSTYYTQYF.

The rearrangement uses TRBV6-5 and TRBJ2-1; D possibly corresponds to TRBD2 (6 bases). CDR1 and CDR2 from the germline V gene are MNHEY and SVGAGI. The CDR3 length is 15 residues. Deletions cut 5 bases from V and 6 bases from J, with 17 bases between. Here the CDR3 reads CASSPGTGLLNEQFF. The CDR3 DNA sequence: TGTGCCAGCAGTCCCGGGACTGGCCTCCTCAATGAGCAGTTCTTC.

The chain employs TRBV27 and TRBJ1-5; D is uncertain. V was trimmed by 3 bases and J by 5 bases, leaving 8 bases between them. CDR3 size: 13 residues. Germline values: CDR1 MNHEY, CDR2 SMNVEV (reference sequence). The CDR3 DNA reads as TGTGCCAGCAGTTTTCGCCCTGATCAGCCCCAGCATTTT. This translates into CASSFRPDQPQHF.